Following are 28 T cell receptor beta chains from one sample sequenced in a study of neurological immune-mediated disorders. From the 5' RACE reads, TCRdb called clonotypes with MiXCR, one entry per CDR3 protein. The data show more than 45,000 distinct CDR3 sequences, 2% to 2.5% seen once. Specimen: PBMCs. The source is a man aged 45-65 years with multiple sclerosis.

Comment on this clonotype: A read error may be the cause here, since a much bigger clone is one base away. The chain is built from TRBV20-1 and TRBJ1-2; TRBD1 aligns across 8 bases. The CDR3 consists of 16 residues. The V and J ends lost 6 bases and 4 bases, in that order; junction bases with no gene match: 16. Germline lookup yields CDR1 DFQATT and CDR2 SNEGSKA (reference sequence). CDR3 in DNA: TGCAGTGCCTCAACCCGAGGACAGGGTGATGGCTATGGCTACACCTTC. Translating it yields CSASTRGQGDGYGYTF.

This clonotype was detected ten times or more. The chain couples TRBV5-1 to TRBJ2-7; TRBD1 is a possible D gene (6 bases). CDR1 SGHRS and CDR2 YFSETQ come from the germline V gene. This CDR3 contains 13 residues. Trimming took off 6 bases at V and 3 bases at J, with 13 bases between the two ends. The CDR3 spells CASKQGTNYEQYF. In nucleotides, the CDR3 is TGCGCCAGCAAACAGGGAACGAACTACGAGCAGTACTTC. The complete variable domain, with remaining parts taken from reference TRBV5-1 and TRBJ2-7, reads KAGVTQTPRYLIKTRGQQVTLSCSPISGHRSVSWYQQTPGQGLQFLFEYFSETQRNKGNFPGRFSGRQFSNSRSEMNVSTLELGDSALYLCASKQGTNYEQYFGPGTRLTVT.

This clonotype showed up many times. The CDR3 DNA is TGTGCCAGCAGCTTAGGTAGCGGGGGCAGCACAGATACGCAGTATTTT. Protein product: CASSLGSGGSTDTQYF. The chain combines TRBV7-6 with TRBJ2-3; 9 bases fit TRBD2. Trimming took 1 base from V and 0 from J; bases not matched to a gene: 2. CDR3 size: 16 residues. Germline V gives CDR1 SGHVS, CDR2 FNYEAQ. Supplemented by reference TRBV7-6 and TRBJ2-3, the full variable domain reads GAGVSQSPRYKVTKRGQDVALRCDPISGHVSLYWYRQALGQGPEFLTYFNYEAQQDKSGLPNDRFSAERPEGSISTLTIQRTEQRDSAMYRCASSLGSGGSTDTQYFGPGTRLTVL.

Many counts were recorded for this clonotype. The CDR3 loop reads CASSVLSSGTGELFF. For the CDR3, the DNA is TGTGCCAGCAGCGTACTCTCGTCCGGGACCGGGGAGCTGTTTTTT. The V and J genes are TRBV9 and TRBJ2-2; D call uncertain. The CDR3 loop spans 15 amino acids. The V end lost 1 base, the J end lost 5 bases, and 12 bases lay between the germline ends. Germline V gene lookup returns CDR1 SGDLS and CDR2 YYNGEE.

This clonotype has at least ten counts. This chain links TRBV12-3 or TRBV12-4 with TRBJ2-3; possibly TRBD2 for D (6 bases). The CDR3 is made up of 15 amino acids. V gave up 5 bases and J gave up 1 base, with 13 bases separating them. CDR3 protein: CASSGAGPGTDTQYF. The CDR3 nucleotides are TGTGCCAGCAGTGGGGCGGGGCCGGGCACAGATACGCAGTATTTT.

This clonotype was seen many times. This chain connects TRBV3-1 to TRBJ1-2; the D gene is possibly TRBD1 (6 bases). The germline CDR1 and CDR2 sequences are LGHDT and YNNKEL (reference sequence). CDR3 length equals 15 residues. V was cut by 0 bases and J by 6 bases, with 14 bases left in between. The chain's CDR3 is CASSQEQRGVNGYTF. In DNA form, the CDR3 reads TGTGCCAGCAGCCAAGAACAGAGGGGGGTAAATGGCTACACCTTC. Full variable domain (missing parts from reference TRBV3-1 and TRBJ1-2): DTAVSQTPKYLVTQMGNDKSIKCEQNLGHDTMYWYKQDSKKFLKIMFSYNNKELIINETVPNRFSPKSPDKAHLNLHINSLELGDSAVYFCASSQEQRGVNGYTFGSGTRLTVV.

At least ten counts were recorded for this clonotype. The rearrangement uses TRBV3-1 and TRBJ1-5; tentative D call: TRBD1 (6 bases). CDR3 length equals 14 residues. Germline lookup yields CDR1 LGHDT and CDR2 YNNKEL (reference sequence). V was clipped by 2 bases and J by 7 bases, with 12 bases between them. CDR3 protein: CASSQNEGGQPQHF. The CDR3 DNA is TGTGCCAGCAGCCAAAATGAAGGGGGACAGCCCCAGCATTTT.

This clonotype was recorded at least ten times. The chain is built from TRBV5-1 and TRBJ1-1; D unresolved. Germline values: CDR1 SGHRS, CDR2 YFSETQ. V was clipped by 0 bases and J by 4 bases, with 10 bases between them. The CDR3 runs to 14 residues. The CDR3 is CASSLDPRGTEAFF. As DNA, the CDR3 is TGCGCCAGCAGCTTGGACCCACGGGGCACTGAAGCTTTCTTT.

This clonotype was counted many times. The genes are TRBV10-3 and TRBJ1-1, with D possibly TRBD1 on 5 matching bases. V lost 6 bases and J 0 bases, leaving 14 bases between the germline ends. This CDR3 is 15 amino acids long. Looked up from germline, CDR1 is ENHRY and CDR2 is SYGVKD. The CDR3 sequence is CAIRGRGEVNTEAFF. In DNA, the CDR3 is TGTGCCATCAGGGGACGGGGGGAGGTGAACACTGAAGCTTTCTTT.

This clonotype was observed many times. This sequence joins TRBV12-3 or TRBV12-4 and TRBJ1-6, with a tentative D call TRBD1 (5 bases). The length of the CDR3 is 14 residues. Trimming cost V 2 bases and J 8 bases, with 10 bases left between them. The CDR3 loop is CASSLQGTDSPLHF. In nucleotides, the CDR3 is TGTGCCAGCAGTTTACAGGGAACCGATTCACCCCTCCACTTT.

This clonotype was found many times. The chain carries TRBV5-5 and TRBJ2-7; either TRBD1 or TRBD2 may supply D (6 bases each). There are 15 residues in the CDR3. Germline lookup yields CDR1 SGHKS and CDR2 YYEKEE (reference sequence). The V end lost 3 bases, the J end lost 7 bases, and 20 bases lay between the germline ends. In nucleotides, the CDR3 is TGTGCCAGCAGCTCCACGGGACTCCAGGGGCGGGAGCAGTACTTC. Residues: CASSSTGLQGREQYF. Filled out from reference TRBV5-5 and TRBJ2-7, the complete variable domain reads DAGVTQSPTHLIKTRGQQVTLRCSPISGHKSVSWYQQVLGQGPQFIFQYYEKEERGRGNFPDRFSARQFPNYSSELNVNALLLGDSALYLCASSSTGLQGREQYFGPGTRLTVT.

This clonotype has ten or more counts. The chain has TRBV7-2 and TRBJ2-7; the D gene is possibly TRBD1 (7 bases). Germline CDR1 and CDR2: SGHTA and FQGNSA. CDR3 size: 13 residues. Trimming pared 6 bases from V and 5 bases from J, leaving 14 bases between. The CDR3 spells CASREGAVNEQYF. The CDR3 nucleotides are TGTGCCAGCAGGGAGGGGGCTGTAAACGAGCAGTACTTC.

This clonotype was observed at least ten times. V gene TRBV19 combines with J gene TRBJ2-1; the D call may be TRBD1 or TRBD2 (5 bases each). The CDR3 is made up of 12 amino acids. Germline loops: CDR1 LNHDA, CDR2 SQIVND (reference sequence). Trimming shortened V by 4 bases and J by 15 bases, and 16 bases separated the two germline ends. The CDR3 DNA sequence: TGTGCCAGTAGTAACCAGCGAGGGGTCGGGTTCTTC. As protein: CASSNQRGVGFF.

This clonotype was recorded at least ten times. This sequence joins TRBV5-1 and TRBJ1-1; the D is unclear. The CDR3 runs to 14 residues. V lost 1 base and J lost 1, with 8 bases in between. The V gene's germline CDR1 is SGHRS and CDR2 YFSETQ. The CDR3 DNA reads TGCGCCAGCAGCTTGTCTCTGGCGAACACTGAAGCTTTCTTT. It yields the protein CASSLSLANTEAFF.

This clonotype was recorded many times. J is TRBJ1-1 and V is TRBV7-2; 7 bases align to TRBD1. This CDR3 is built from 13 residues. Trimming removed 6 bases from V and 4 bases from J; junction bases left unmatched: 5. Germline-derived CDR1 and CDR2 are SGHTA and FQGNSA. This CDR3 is CASRATGVTEAFF. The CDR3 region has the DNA TGTGCCAGCAGAGCAACAGGGGTCACTGAAGCTTTCTTT.

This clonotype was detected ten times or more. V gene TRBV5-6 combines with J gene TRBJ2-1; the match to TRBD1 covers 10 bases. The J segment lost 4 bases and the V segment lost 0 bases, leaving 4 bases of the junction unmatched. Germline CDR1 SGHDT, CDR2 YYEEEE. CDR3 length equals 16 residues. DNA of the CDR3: TGTGCCAGCAGCTTGGTTGGGACAGGGGTTTACAATGAGCAGTTCTTC. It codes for CASSLVGTGVYNEQFF.

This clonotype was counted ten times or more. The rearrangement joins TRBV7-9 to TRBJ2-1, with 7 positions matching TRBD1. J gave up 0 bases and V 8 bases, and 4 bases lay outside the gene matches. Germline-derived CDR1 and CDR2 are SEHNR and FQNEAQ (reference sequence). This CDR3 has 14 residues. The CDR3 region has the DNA TGTGCCAGCTGGGACAGTCCCTCCTACAATGAGCAGTTCTTC. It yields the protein CASWDSPSYNEQFF.

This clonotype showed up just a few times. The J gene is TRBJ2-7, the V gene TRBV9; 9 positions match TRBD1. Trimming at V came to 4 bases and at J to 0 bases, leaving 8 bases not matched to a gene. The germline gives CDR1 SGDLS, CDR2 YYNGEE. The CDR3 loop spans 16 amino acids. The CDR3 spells CASSKRDRDSSYEQYF. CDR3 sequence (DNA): TGTGCCAGCAGCAAAAGGGACAGGGACTCCTCCTACGAGCAGTACTTC.

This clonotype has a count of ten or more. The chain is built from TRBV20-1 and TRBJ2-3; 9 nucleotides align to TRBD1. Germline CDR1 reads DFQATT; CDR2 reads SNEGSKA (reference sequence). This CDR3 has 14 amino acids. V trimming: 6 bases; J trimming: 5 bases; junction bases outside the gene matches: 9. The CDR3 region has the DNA TGCAGTGCGGGGCACAGGGGGCGCGGAGATACGCAGTATTTT. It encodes CSAGHRGRGDTQYF.

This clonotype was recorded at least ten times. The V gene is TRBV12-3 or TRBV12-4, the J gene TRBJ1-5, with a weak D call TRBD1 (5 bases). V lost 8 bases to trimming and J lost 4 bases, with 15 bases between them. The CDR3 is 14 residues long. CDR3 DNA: TGTGCCAGCCGCAGAGAAGGGGAGAATCAGCCCCAGCATTTT. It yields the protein CASRREGENQPQHF.

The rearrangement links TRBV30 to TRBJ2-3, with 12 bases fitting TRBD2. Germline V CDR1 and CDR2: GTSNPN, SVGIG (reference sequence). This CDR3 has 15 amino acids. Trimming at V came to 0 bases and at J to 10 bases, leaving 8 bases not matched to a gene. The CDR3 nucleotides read TGTGCCTGGAGTGTACTAAAGACTAGCGGGGGATCGCAGTATTTT. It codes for CAWSVLKTSGGSQYF. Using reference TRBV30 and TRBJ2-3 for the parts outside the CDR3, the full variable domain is SQTIHQWPATLVQPVGSPLSLECTVEGTSNPNLYWYRQAAGRGLQLLFYSVGIGQISSEVPQNLSASRPQDRQFILSSKKLLLSDSGFYLCAWSVLKTSGGSQYFGPGTRLTVL.

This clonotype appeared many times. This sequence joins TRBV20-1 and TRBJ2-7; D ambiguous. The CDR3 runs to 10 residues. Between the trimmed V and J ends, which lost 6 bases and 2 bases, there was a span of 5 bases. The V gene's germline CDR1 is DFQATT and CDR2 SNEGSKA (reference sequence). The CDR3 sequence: CSAAAYEQYF. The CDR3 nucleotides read TGCAGTGCCGCGGCCTACGAGCAGTACTTC.

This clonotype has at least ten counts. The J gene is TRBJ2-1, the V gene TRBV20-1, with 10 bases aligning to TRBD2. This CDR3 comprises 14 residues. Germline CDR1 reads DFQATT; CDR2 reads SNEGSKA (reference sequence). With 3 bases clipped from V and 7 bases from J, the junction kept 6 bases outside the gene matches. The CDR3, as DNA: TGCAGTGCTAGTGTGGCTAGCGGGGGAAATGAGCAGTTCTTC. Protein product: CSASVASGGNEQFF.

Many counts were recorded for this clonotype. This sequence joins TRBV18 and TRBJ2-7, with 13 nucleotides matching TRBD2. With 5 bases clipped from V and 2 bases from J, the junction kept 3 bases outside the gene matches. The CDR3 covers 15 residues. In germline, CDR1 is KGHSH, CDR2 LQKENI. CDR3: CASSVGLAGTYEQYF. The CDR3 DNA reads TGTGCCAGCTCAGTGGGACTAGCGGGGACCTACGAGCAGTACTTC.

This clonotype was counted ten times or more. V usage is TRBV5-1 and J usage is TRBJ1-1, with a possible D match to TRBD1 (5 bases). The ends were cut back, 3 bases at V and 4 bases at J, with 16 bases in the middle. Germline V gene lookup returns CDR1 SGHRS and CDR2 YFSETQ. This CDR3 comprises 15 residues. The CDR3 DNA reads TGCGCCAGCAGCTCTTTACAGGATACGGTCACTGAAGCTTTCTTT. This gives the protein CASSSLQDTVTEAFF. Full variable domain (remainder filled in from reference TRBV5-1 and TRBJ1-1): KAGVTQTPRYLIKTRGQQVTLSCSPISGHRSVSWYQQTPGQGLQFLFEYFSETQRNKGNFPGRFSGRQFSNSRSEMNVSTLELGDSALYLCASSSLQDTVTEAFFGQGTRLTVV.

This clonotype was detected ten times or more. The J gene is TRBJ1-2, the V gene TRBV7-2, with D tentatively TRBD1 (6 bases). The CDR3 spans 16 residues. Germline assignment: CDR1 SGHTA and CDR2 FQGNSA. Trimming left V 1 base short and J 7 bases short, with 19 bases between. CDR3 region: CASSLVGQGPGGGYTF. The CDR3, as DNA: TGTGCCAGCAGCTTAGTCGGGCAGGGGCCGGGAGGTGGCTACACCTTC.

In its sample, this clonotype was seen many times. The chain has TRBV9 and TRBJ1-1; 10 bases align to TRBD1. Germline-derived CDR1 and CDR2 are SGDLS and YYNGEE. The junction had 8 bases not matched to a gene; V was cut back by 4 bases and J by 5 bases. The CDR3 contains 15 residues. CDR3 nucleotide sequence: TGTGCCAGCAGCCTGGGGGACAGGGGAGGAACTGAAGCTTTCTTT. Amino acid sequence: CASSLGDRGGTEAFF. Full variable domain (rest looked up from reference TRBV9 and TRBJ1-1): DSGVTQTPKHLITATGQRVTLRCSPRSGDLSVYWYQQSLDQGLQFLIQYYNGEERAKGNILERFSAQQFPDLHSELNLSSLELGDSALYFCASSLGDRGGTEAFFGQGTRLTVV.

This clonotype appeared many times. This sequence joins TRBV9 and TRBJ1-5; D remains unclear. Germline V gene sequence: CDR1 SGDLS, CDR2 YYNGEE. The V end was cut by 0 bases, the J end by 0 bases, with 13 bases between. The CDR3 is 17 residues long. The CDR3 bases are TGTGCCAGCAGCGTAGAATCCCAAGGTTATAGCAATCAGCCCCAGCATTTT. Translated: CASSVESQGYSNQPQHF.